This entry features one T cell receptor (beta chain) sequence. The data originate from a study of blood T cell repertoires in COVID-19. Study-level information: The United States, Italy and Spain supplied acute and convalescent COVID-19 samples. T cells, B-cell-depleted T cells, or PBMCs supplied cDNA or gDNA.

In the source study's methods: Amplification with reference gene primers provided the estimates of nucleated cell counts. The data were produced by immunoSEQ multiplex PCR, yet TCRdb's version contains in-frame clones alone and is incomplete. That table supplies the V and J calls and clone size; D and trimming were determined from the DNA. The sample has over 25,000 clones; approximately 80% are singletons. The sequencing input was peripheral blood. This clonotype was obtained from a man aged 80 or over with active or convalescent COVID-19.

CDR3 residues: CASSLEFARTGSEAFF. In nucleotides, the CDR3 is TGTGCCAGCAGCTTAGAATTTGCCAGGACAGGGTCTGAAGCTTTCTTT. The V and J genes are TRBV7-2 and TRBJ1-1, with 8 nucleotides matching TRBD1. The junction had 10 bases not matched to a gene; V was cut back by 1 base and J by 6 bases. The CDR3 is 16 amino acids. The germline CDR1 and CDR2 sequences are SGHTA and FQGNSA. The complete variable domain, with remaining parts taken from reference TRBV7-2 and TRBJ1-1, reads GAGVSQSPSNKVTEKGKDVELRCDPISGHTALYWYRQSLGQGLEFLIYFQGNSAPDKSGLPSDRFSAERTGGSVSTLTIQRTQQEDSAVYLCASSLEFARTGSEAFFGQGTRLTVV.